This TCR beta chain was retrieved from a study of T cell responses to AZD1222 COVID-19 vaccine. Produced via immunoSEQ multiplex PCR; TCRdb's table is partial and in-frame only. Altogether approximately 100,000 clones are present, roughly 91% being singletons, with the ten largest covering 35% to 50%. Per the germline V gene, CDR1 is MNHEY and CDR2 is SVGAGI. This CDR3 has 13 residues. V was pared by 6 bases and J by 14 bases, with 13 bases of the junction left unmatched. The rearrangement links TRBV6-5 to TRBJ2-1, with TRBD2 matching over 7 bases. Source: peripheral blood, taken on day 0 of AZD1222 vaccination. This clonotype was obtained from an adult in good health. The DNA for the CDR3 is TGTGCCAGCAGGGCGGGAGTTAGTGCAAAGGAGTTCTTC. Its translation: CASRAGVSAKEFF.